This T cell receptor beta chain was captured by sequencing in a study of cytomegalovirus exposure and HLA in healthy donors. As for the study in general: As an earlier analysis found, 150 million to 200 million T cells yielded fewer than 130 million unique TCR beta sequences. Study-wide findings and caveats: Previously analyzed data showed that most TCR beta V segments were productive at a frequency of about 87% or about 30%. Later analysis revealed greater clonal expansion in HLA-associated TCR beta chains than in equally common others. Association of a missense DCLRE1C variant with TCR beta V- and J-gene trimming was reported in a later analysis.

To note about this clone: Its antigen is unidentified.

Amplification used 60 Vbeta primers and 13 Jbeta primers. Produced via immunoSEQ multiplex PCR; TCRdb's table is partial and in-frame only. Here the sample spans roughly 87,000 clones, around 79% being singletons. CDR1 is LNHDA, CDR2 SQIVND, per germline (reference sequence). The CDR3 extends over 17 amino acids. The V segment lost 7 bases and the J segment 5 bases; nucleotides outside the gene matches: 17. This clonotype was obtained from a middle-aged woman in good health and CMV-seropositive. What was sequenced was PBMCs. This chain links TRBV19 with TRBJ1-2; 9 positions match TRBD1. CDR3 sequence: CASTFSAGTGSPYGYTF. The CDR3 nucleotides are TGTGCCAGTACCTTCTCTGCGGGGACAGGGTCTCCGTATGGCTACACCTTC.